The clone carrying this T cell receptor (beta chain) was picked up one time. This entry comes from a study of radiotherapy plus CTLA-4 blockade in lung cancer. Germline CDR1 reads KGHSH; CDR2 reads LQKENI. The V and J ends lost 1 base and 1 base respectively, with 19 bases between them. The CDR3 length is 18 residues. Only in-frame clones appear in the TCRdb table, and some are missing; sequencing was by immunoSEQ multiplex PCR. This sample carries some 70,000 clones, less than 80% of them seen once, and the ten largest clones take roughly 9.7%. The sequence derives from a human donor with non-small cell lung cancer who had a complete response to radiotherapy plus ipilimumab. The chain employs TRBV18 and TRBJ2-5; tentatively, D is TRBD2 (6 bases). The starting material was peripheral blood, obtained from a patient treated with radiotherapy plus ipilimumab. CDR3: CASSPRVGGGAVQETQYF. The CDR3 region has the DNA TGTGCCAGCTCACCACGAGTCGGGGGTGGCGCGGTCCAAGAGACCCAGTACTTC.